One TCR beta chain is described in this entry. What it binds is not known. The sample comes from a study of T-cell reconstitution after alpha-beta-depleted transplantation in children. Study-level points and caveats: One year post-transplant, T-cell counts and diversity were largely derived from T cells produced anew.

The CDR3 length is 17 residues. Per the germline V gene, CDR1 is MNHEY and CDR2 is SVGAGI. V lost 0 bases and J lost 4; bases outside the gene matches: 9. Preparing the TCRbeta library involved the use of unique molecular identifiers. MiXCR, run by TCRdb on the PCR reads, gives a single entry per CDR3 protein. This table has 250,000 to 400,000 distinct CDR3 sequences, more than 20% appearing once. This clonotype was sampled from a male patient younger than 18 who had a stem cell transplant for acute lymphoblastic leukemia, so the T cells may come from the graft donor. This chain uses TRBV6-5 with TRBJ1-2, with TRBD1 identical over 9 bases. The sequencing used PBMCs, mostly from graft donor cells, collected 180 days after TCRalphabeta/CD19-depleted stem cell transplant. Here the CDR3 reads CASSYSGQGRFSYGYTF. The CDR3 DNA sequence: TGTGCCAGCAGTTACTCGGGACAGGGCCGTTTTAGCTATGGCTACACCTTC.